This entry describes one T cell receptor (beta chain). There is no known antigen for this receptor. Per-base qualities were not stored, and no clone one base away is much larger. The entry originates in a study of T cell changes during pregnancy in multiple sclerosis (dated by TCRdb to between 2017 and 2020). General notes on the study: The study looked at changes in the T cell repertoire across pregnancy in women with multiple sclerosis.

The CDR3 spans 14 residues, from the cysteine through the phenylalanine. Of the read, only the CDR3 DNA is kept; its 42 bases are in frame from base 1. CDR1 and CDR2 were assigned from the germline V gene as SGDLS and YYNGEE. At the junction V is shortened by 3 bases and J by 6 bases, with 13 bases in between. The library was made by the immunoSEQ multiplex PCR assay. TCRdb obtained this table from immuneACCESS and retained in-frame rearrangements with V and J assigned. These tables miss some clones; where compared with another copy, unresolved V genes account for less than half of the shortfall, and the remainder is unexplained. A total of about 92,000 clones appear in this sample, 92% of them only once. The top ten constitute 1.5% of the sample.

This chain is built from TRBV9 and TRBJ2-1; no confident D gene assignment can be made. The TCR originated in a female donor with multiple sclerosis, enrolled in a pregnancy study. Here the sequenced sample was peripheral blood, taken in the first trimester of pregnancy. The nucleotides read TGTGCCAGCAGCGGCTATGGTCCCCCCAATGAGCAGTTCTTC. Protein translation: CASSGYGPPNEQFF.